This TCR beta chain came from a study of shared clonotypes between healthy human individuals. Study-level points and caveats: Large sequencing depth failed to make sorted-subset sequencing complete, rarefaction showed. Compared with clonotypes that all four donors shared, non-shared clonotypes had lower generation probabilities.

The assay was carried out at the deep level. Sorted-subset replicate PCRs used roughly 180 ng DNA, about 30,000 T cell genomes. Measured with immunoSEQ multiplex PCR; TCRdb has only the in-frame clones, and not every one. The sample yields more than 1,200,000 clones, approximately 98.5% seen once. The sample holds one count of this clone. Its cognate antigen is unknown. The germline CDR1 and CDR2 sequences are SEHNR and FQNEAQ (reference sequence). V dropped 0 bases and J dropped 7; count of bases not matched to a gene: 8. The CDR3 runs 17 residues. The sequence derives from a man in his thirties or forties in good health. The rearrangement uses TRBV7-9 and TRBJ2-2, with 10 bases matching TRBD2. Sequenced sample: naive CD4+ T cells sorted from blood. As for subset: CD45RA+ positively selected. This chain's CDR3 is CASSLAGRLAGYGELFF. In DNA form, the CDR3 reads TGTGCCAGCAGCTTAGCTGGACGACTAGCGGGCTACGGGGAGCTGTTTTTT.